The 8 T cell receptor beta chains given below trace back to one sample, sequenced in a study of cytomegalovirus exposure and HLA in healthy donors. 60 Vbeta and 13 Jbeta primers were used in PCR. Clones were read by immunoSEQ multiplex PCR, and TCRdb kept only the in-frame ones, dropping some. This sample has over 110,000 clones, with approximately 73% found just once. Specimen: PBMCs. The receptors here all came from a woman aged 40 to 50 in good health and CMV-seronegative.

This clone appeared a few times. The chain joins TRBV4-1 to TRBJ1-1; 7 nucleotides agree with TRBD1. Germline V CDR1 and CDR2: MGHRA, YSYEKL. This CDR3 is built from 14 residues. The V segment lost 3 bases and the J segment 4 bases; nucleotides outside the gene matches: 5. The CDR3 sequence: CASSHPGTVTEAFF. The CDR3 DNA is TGCGCCAGCAGCCACCCCGGGACAGTCACTGAAGCTTTCTTT.

This chain uses TRBV6-5 with TRBJ1-1; the match to TRBD1 covers 8 bases. Unmatched junction bases numbered 10, after V lost 2 bases and J lost 8 bases. CDR1 is MNHEY and CDR2 is SVGAGI in the germline V gene. This CDR3 has 15 residues. As DNA, the CDR3 is TGTGCCAGCAGTTACCGACAGGGGCCTGGCCTAGAAGCTTTCTTT. It translates to CASSYRQGPGLEAFF.

The chain employs TRBV7-9 and TRBJ2-1; the D gene is possibly TRBD1 (5 bases). The CDR3 runs 12 residues. Germline V CDR1 and CDR2: SEHNR, FQNEAQ (reference sequence). V was shortened by 6 bases and J by 7 bases, with 10 bases between the two germline ends. This chain's CDR3 is CASSSTVNEQFF. CDR3 DNA sequence: TGTGCCAGCAGTTCGACAGTGAATGAGCAGTTCTTC.

The J gene is TRBJ1-1, the V gene TRBV9, with D perhaps matching TRBD1 (6 bases). This CDR3 is 14 amino acids long. Per the germline V gene, CDR1 is SGDLS and CDR2 is YYNGEE. Between the trimmed V and J ends, which lost 0 bases and 7 bases, there was a span of 13 bases. DNA of the CDR3: TGTGCCAGCAGCGTAGAGCCACAGGGATTTGAAGCTTTCTTT. Translated, it gives CASSVEPQGFEAFF.

The chain couples TRBV7-9 to TRBJ1-1; 8 bases fit TRBD1. Germline V gene sequence: CDR1 SEHNR, CDR2 FQNEAQ (reference sequence). This CDR3 has 15 amino acids. With 1 base clipped from V and 10 bases from J, the junction kept 11 bases outside the gene matches. The CDR3 bases are TGTGCCAGCAGCTTAGGTGATGAAGGGACAGGACGAGCTTTCTTT. Amino acids: CASSLGDEGTGRAFF.

The J gene is TRBJ2-5, the V gene TRBV5-1; 9 bases line up with TRBD2. Germline V CDR1 and CDR2: SGHRS, YFSETQ. There are 14 residues in the CDR3. The J segment lost 3 bases and the V segment lost 10 bases, leaving 10 bases of the junction unmatched. CDR3 in amino acids: CAPRVAGGEETQYF. In DNA, the CDR3 is TGCGCCCCCCGGGTGGCGGGGGGGGAAGAGACCCAGTACTTC.

CDR3 loop: CASSVGTGDSRGYTF. In DNA form, the CDR3 reads TGTGCCAGCAGCGTAGGTACAGGGGACTCTCGTGGCTACACCTTC. The chain has TRBV9 and TRBJ1-2; 7 positions match TRBD1. Germline loops: CDR1 SGDLS, CDR2 YYNGEE. The CDR3 is 15 amino acids. V gave up 0 bases and J gave up 7 bases; unmatched junction bases: 9.

A single count supports this clone. The V call is TRBV9, the J call TRBJ1-1, with 9 bases that match TRBD1. V shed 4 bases and J 4 bases; nucleotides not matched to a gene: 8. This CDR3 has 15 amino acids. CDR1 is SGDLS, CDR2 YYNGEE, per germline. DNA for the CDR3: TGTGCCAGCAGCAACTTAGGACAGGGGAGCACTGAAGCTTTCTTT. Amino acid sequence: CASSNLGQGSTEAFF.